This TCR beta chain comes out of a study of blood T cell repertoires in COVID-19. Study background: Nucleic acid was either cDNA or gDNA, and it came from T cells, B-cell-depleted T cells, or PBMCs.

Participants were aged about 18 to 89 years from approximately 25 US areas. Donors were grouped by their self-reported clinical history. Cohort 3 recovery required two negative PCRs, clearance, or symptom resolution. The germline V gene encodes CDR1 SGHRS and CDR2 YFSETQ. The CDR3 runs to 16 residues. V shed 4 bases, J shed 0 bases, and the junction held 6 bases outside the gene matches. Repertoires were generated with immunoSEQ multiplex PCR, while TCRdb's copy carries only in-frame clones and drops some. This table has roughly 250,000 clones, approximately 85% appearing once. Sequencing was performed on PBMCs or T cells enriched from blood (not recorded which). The V gene is TRBV5-1, the J gene TRBJ1-4, with TRBD1 matching over 7 bases. This sequence originates from a woman aged 50 to 60 who had recovered from COVID-19. The CDR3 loop is CASSPGQIATNEKLFF. The CDR3 nucleotides are TGCGCCAGCAGCCCGGGACAGATAGCAACTAATGAAAAACTGTTTTTT. Full variable domain (rest looked up from reference TRBV5-1 and TRBJ1-4): KAGVTQTPRYLIKTRGQQVTLSCSPISGHRSVSWYQQTPGQGLQFLFEYFSETQRNKGNFPGRFSGRQFSNSRSEMNVSTLELGDSALYLCASSPGQIATNEKLFFGSGTQLSVL.